The subject of this entry is one TCR beta chain. Antigen specificity is unknown. Sequencing ends 3 residues short of the CDR3 end; the germline J gene provides the rest. This specimen comes from a study of T cells in women clearing cervical HPV infection. Study overall: No precancer developed; the control's incident HPV16 infection cleared within 12 months. Case blood drawn at lesion detection; control blood after infection cleared. Study-wide results and caveats: CIN3+ cases had significantly higher TCR richness than controls; evenness did not differ.

This CDR3 has 12 amino acids. Germline CDR1 and CDR2: SNHLY and FYNNEI. MY09/MY11 PCR detected cervical HPV DNA; dot-blot assigned genotypes. TCRdb's table, derived via immunoSEQ multiplex PCR, lists solely in-frame clones and lacks some. This sample contains 36,000 or so clones. This chain links TRBV2 with TRBJ1-2; TRBD1 agrees at 7 bases. Sequences were obtained from blood buffy coat. The TCR comes from a woman between 18 and 70 years old with a cervical HPV16 infection that either progressed to CIN3+ or cleared (not recorded which). This CDR3 reads CASSGTGVGYTF. CDR3 bases read: TGTGCCAGCAGTGGAACAGGGGTCGGC.